Following are 24 T cell receptor beta chains from one sample sequenced in a study of T cells in Graves' hyperthyroidism and ophthalmopathy. Regions amplified from RNA transcripts were the TCR beta CDR3 regions. Initially, a first-round RT-PCR of the TCR CDR3 employed the HTBI primer set. Using its own MiXCR run on the multiplex PCR reads, TCRdb lists one record per CDR3 protein. The sample has a few hundred thousand distinct CDR3 sequences, about 15% seen once; the top ten hold roughly 31%. Sequencing used blood. The receptors were gathered from a woman between 50 and 59 years old with Graves' hyperthyroidism that later progressed to Graves' ophthalmopathy.

There are many counts of this clonotype. This sequence joins TRBV18 and TRBJ2-1; the match to TRBD2 covers 9 bases. CDR3 size: 14 residues. Per the germline V gene, CDR1 is KGHSH and CDR2 is LQKENI. Trimming cost V 3 bases and J 9 bases; bases outside gene matches: 6. The CDR3 loop is CASSPPSGTGEQFF. The CDR3 DNA reads as TGTGCCAGCTCACCTCCTAGCGGGACTGGTGAGCAGTTCTTC.

This clonotype was found many times. V usage is TRBV5-1 and J usage is TRBJ1-2; D perhaps matches TRBD1 (6 bases). The CDR3 covers 15 residues. V gave up 4 bases and J gave up 4 bases, with 17 bases separating them. The V gene's germline CDR1 is SGHRS and CDR2 YFSETQ. CDR3 amino acids: CASSRHGGEIYGYTF. In DNA, the CDR3 is TGCGCCAGCAGCCGTCATGGGGGCGAGATCTATGGCTACACCTTC.

The chain recombines TRBV19 with TRBJ2-1, with 10 positions matching TRBD1. The CDR3 extends over 15 amino acids. Trimming took 6 bases from V and 2 from J; bases not matched to a gene: 4. Germline CDR1 reads LNHDA; CDR2 reads SQIVND (reference sequence). This CDR3 reads CASSDRGRTYNEQFF. The CDR3 region has the DNA TGTGCCAGTAGCGACAGGGGGCGGACCTACAATGAGCAGTTCTTC. Full variable domain (missing parts from reference TRBV19 and TRBJ2-1): DGGITQSPKYLFRKEGQNVTLSCEQNLNHDAMYWYRQDPGQGLRLIYYSQIVNDFQKGDIAEGYSVSREKKESFPLTVTSAQKNPTAFYLCASSDRGRTYNEQFFGPGTRLTVL.

The V call is TRBV6-1, the J call TRBJ2-3; tentative D call: TRBD2 (6 bases). This CDR3 is 14 amino acids long. Germline lookup yields CDR1 MNHNS and CDR2 SASEGT. The V end was cut by 5 bases, the J end by 13 bases, with 22 bases between. CDR3 protein: CASSTEGEEIPKYF. In DNA, the CDR3 is TGTGCCAGCAGTACGGAAGGGGAGGAGATACCAAAGTATTTT.

V and J are TRBV6-1 and TRBJ2-2; 10 bases are a match to TRBD2. With 6 bases clipped from V and 7 bases from J, the junction kept 5 bases outside the gene matches. This CDR3 comprises 14 residues. The germline V gene encodes CDR1 MNHNS and CDR2 SASEGT. In nucleotides, the CDR3 is TGTGCCAGCAGCGGACTAGCGGATTACGGGGAGCTGTTTTTT. It codes for CASSGLADYGELFF.

This clonotype was counted ten times or more. This chain joins TRBV4-1 and TRBJ1-5, with D unresolved. In germline, CDR1 is MGHRA, CDR2 YSYEKL. This CDR3 is 16 amino acids long. Deletions cut 0 bases from V and 5 bases from J, with 14 bases between. The CDR3 DNA is TGCGCCAGCAGCCAAGATCCTGGGTCCCTCCATCAGCCCCAGCATTTT. Translation: CASSQDPGSLHQPQHF.

This clonotype was detected only a few times. This chain's CDR3 is CAISESRAGYQPQHF. Here the CDR3 DNA reads TGTGCCATCAGTGAGTCGCGGGCAGGGTATCAGCCCCAGCATTTT. The chain employs TRBV10-3 and TRBJ1-5, with D perhaps TRBD1 (5 bases). This CDR3 contains 15 residues. Germline CDR1 and CDR2: ENHRY and SYGVKD. Trimming took 0 bases from V and 5 from J, leaving 11 bases between them.

This clonotype has a count of ten or more. This chain links TRBV15 with TRBJ2-3; D is possibly TRBD1 (5 bases). The V gene's germline CDR1 is LNHNV and CDR2 YYDKDF (reference sequence). The CDR3 extends over 13 amino acids. V lost 5 bases and J 4 bases, leaving 10 bases between the germline ends. As DNA, the CDR3 is TGTGCCACCAGCCCTAGGGGATCAGATACGCAGTATTTT. Translating gives CATSPRGSDTQYF. The full variable domain, rest sourced from reference TRBV15 and TRBJ2-3, is DAMVIQNPRYQVTQFGKPVTLSCSQTLNHNVMYWYQQKSSQAPKLLFHYYDKDFNNEADTPDNFQSRRPNTSFCFLDIRSPGLGDTAMYLCATSPRGSDTQYFGPGTRLTVL.

This clonotype showed up just a few times. The rearrangement links TRBV7-9 to TRBJ2-7; possibly TRBD1 for D (5 bases). From germline, CDR1 is SEHNR and CDR2 FQNEAQ (reference sequence). Trimming cost V 5 bases and J 7 bases, with 12 bases left between them. CDR3 size: 12 residues. The CDR3 is CASSHRLGEQYF. DNA for the CDR3: TGTGCCAGCAGCCACAGGTTGGGAGAGCAGTACTTC. The full variable domain, completed using reference TRBV7-9 and TRBJ2-7, is DTGVSQNPRHKITKRGQNVTFRCDPISEHNRLYWYRQTLGQGPEFLTYFQNEAQLEKSRLLSDRFSAERPKGSFSTLEIQRTEQGDSAMYLCASSHRLGEQYFGPGTRLTVT.

This clonotype came up many times. This chain uses TRBV29-1 with TRBJ1-1, with 9 bases fitting TRBD1. CDR1 is SQVTM and CDR2 is ANQGSEA in the germline V gene. The CDR3 is 17 amino acids. V lost 2 bases and J lost 0; bases outside the gene matches: 10. The CDR3: CSVEIGTGSFLNTEAFF. CDR3 coding DNA: TGCAGCGTTGAAATAGGGACAGGGAGTTTCTTGAACACTGAAGCTTTCTTT.

CDR3 loop: CASSLVQGMGTEAFF. The CDR3 nucleotides read TGCGCCAGCAGCTTGGTGCAGGGGATGGGCACTGAAGCTTTCTTT. The V call is TRBV5-1, the J call TRBJ1-1; a possible D gene is TRBD1 (6 bases). Germline V gives CDR1 SGHRS, CDR2 YFSETQ. Trimming removed 0 bases at V and 4 bases at J, with 13 bases between. This CDR3 region has 15 residues. Full variable domain (missing parts from reference TRBV5-1 and TRBJ1-1): KAGVTQTPRYLIKTRGQQVTLSCSPISGHRSVSWYQQTPGQGLQFLFEYFSETQRNKGNFPGRFSGRQFSNSRSEMNVSTLELGDSALYLCASSLVQGMGTEAFFGQGTRLTVV.

V and J are TRBV30 and TRBJ1-1, with 7 positions matching TRBD1. Germline values: CDR1 GTSNPN, CDR2 SVGIG (reference sequence). This CDR3 comprises 12 residues. Trimming cost V 3 bases and J 6 bases; bases outside gene matches: 4. The CDR3 reads CAWREGTAEAFF. Here the CDR3 DNA reads TGTGCCTGGAGGGAGGGGACAGCTGAAGCTTTCTTT.

J is TRBJ1-4 and V is TRBV30; 10 nucleotides agree with TRBD1. Germline lookup yields CDR1 GTSNPN and CDR2 SVGIG (reference sequence). V lost 5 bases and J lost 8; bases outside the gene matches: 8. The CDR3 covers 14 residues. CDR3 protein: CAWYDRGLEEKLFF. CDR3 in DNA: TGTGCCTGGTATGACAGGGGGCTAGAGGAAAAACTGTTTTTT.

There are many counts of this clonotype. The rearrangement links TRBV9 to TRBJ2-7; no clear D gene. This CDR3 has 15 amino acids. The V end was cut by 3 bases, the J end by 0 bases, with 13 bases between. CDR1 SGDLS and CDR2 YYNGEE come from the germline V gene. CDR3 loop: CASSAGVSSSYEQYF. DNA for the CDR3: TGTGCCAGCAGCGCCGGAGTCTCGAGCTCCTACGAGCAGTACTTC.

The V call is TRBV5-1, the J call TRBJ1-2, with 7 bases matching TRBD1. Germline V gene sequence: CDR1 SGHRS, CDR2 YFSETQ. CDR3 size: 18 residues. Losses at the gene ends were 1 base for V and 0 bases for J; bases not matched to a gene: 12. The DNA of the CDR3 is TGCGCCAGCAGCTTGAGACAGGGTTTATTCGAAGCTAACTATGGCTACACCTTC. It specifies CASSLRQGLFEANYGYTF.

Many counts were recorded for this clonotype. The gene calls are TRBV28 and TRBJ1-4; D unclear. The V gene lost 6 bases and the J gene lost 0 bases, with 11 bases spanning the gap. CDR1 is MDHEN and CDR2 is SYDVKM in the germline V gene. The CDR3 runs 15 residues. The CDR3 coding sequence is TGTGCCAGCAGATCTGACGGAGCAACTAATGAAAAACTGTTTTTT. Translation gives CASRSDGATNEKLFF.

The rearrangement links TRBV20-1 to TRBJ2-7, with a possible D match to TRBD2 (6 bases). The CDR3 length is 14 residues. V was trimmed by 2 bases and J by 5 bases, leaving 16 bases between them. Germline CDR1 DFQATT, CDR2 SNEGSKA (reference sequence). The CDR3: CSARTPGRLDEQYF. The DNA of the CDR3 is TGCAGTGCTAGAACTCCGGGGAGGCTAGACGAGCAGTACTTC.

This clonotype showed up many times. The rearrangement joins TRBV7-3 to TRBJ2-1; 9 bases align to TRBD2. This CDR3 has 15 amino acids. Germline CDR1 SGHTA, CDR2 FQGTGA. Trimming cost V 1 base and J 6 bases; bases outside gene matches: 4. The CDR3 nucleotides read TGTGCCAGCAGCTTAATTCTAGCGGGATTCAATGAGCAGTTCTTC. It yields the protein CASSLILAGFNEQFF.

There are many counts of this clonotype. V is TRBV9 and J is TRBJ2-1, with D tentatively TRBD1 or TRBD2 (5 bases each). The CDR3 loop spans 14 amino acids. Trimming took 10 bases from V and 7 from J, leaving 21 bases between them. The germline V gene encodes CDR1 SGDLS and CDR2 YYNGEE. The CDR3, as DNA: TGTGCCTGCTCCCCGGGGCTAGCCCAAAATGAGCAGTTCTTC. This gives the protein CACSPGLAQNEQFF.

This clonotype showed up just once. The gene calls are TRBV7-9 and TRBJ1-1; tentatively, D is TRBD1 (5 bases). The CDR3 runs to 13 residues. The V gene's germline CDR1 is SEHNR and CDR2 FQNEAQ (reference sequence). Trimming cost V 4 bases and J 4 bases, with 10 bases left between them. The CDR3 DNA is TGTGCCAGCAGCTCCCGTCAGGGCACTGAAGCTTTCTTT. This encodes CASSSRQGTEAFF.

This clonotype was recorded at least ten times. The gene calls are TRBV7-9 and TRBJ2-1; 7 bases match TRBD2. From germline, CDR1 is SEHNR and CDR2 FQNEAQ (reference sequence). V was clipped by 2 bases and J by 0 bases; unmatched bases: 7. The CDR3 sequence is 17 residues long. The CDR3 DNA is TGTGCCAGCAGCTTAAAACTAGCGTTGAGCTCCTACAATGAGCAGTTCTTC. Its translation: CASSLKLALSSYNEQFF.

V gene TRBV20-1 combines with J gene TRBJ1-2; 7 bases fit TRBD1. The germline CDR1 and CDR2 sequences are DFQATT and SNEGSKA (reference sequence). V was clipped by 6 bases and J by 4 bases; unmatched bases: 8. The CDR3 extends over 13 amino acids. The CDR3 here is CSAKTGTAYGYTF. The CDR3 DNA reads as TGCAGTGCAAAGACCGGGACAGCCTATGGCTACACCTTC.

The chain is built from TRBV18 and TRBJ1-1, with unresolved D. V shed 1 base and J shed 0 bases, with 9 bases lying between them. The CDR3 has 15 amino acids. Looked up from germline, CDR1 is KGHSH and CDR2 is LQKENI. CDR3 amino acids: CASSPQPAVNTEAFF. CDR3 nucleotide sequence: TGTGCCAGCTCACCACAGCCTGCCGTGAACACTGAAGCTTTCTTT.

This clonotype has just a few counts. This chain links TRBV7-9 with TRBJ1-2; possibly TRBD1 for D (6 bases). V was trimmed by 5 bases and J by 6 bases, leaving 19 bases between them. The V gene's germline CDR1 is SEHNR and CDR2 FQNEAQ (reference sequence). CDR3 size: 15 residues. CDR3: CASSPRQAPFDGYTF. The DNA of the CDR3 is TGTGCCAGCAGCCCTCGACAGGCCCCGTTCGATGGCTACACCTTC.